These T cell receptor beta chains were read from a single sample in a study of T cell responses to AZD1222 COVID-19 vaccine. Method: immunoSEQ multiplex PCR; TCRdb's copy keeps in-frame clones and lacks some. The sample includes around 130,000 clones, approximately 88% of them seen just once. Sequences were derived from peripheral blood, sampled 28 days after the second AZD1222 dose. These TCRs come from an adult who received the AZD1222 COVID-19 vaccine. Each CDR3 is given with its conserved first and last residue. The order of the fields is CDR3 length, D gene, J gene, clone size, V gene, CDR3 DNA, CDR3 protein. D genes are given only for firm matches. Where a row states a size, it is once, few, many or the class of an expanded clone; other rows omit it.

14 TRBD1 TRBJ1-2 - TRBV6-5 TGTGCCAGCAGTCCTCTGGACAGGGGCTATGGCTACACCTTC CASSPLDRGYGYTF
15 TRBD2 TRBJ2-7 - TRBV28 TGTGCCAGCAGCCGGCGTGCTGGGGGGGGCTACGAGCAGTACTTC CASSRRAGGGYEQYF
12 TRBD1 TRBJ1-1 - TRBV2 TGTGCCAGCAGACTCCGACAGGGAAAAGCTTTCTTT CASRLRQGKAFF
14 TRBD1 TRBJ1-1 once TRBV18 TGTGCCAGCTCACAGGCTGACAGGGCCTCTGAAGCTTTCTTT CASSQADRASEAFF
13 - TRBJ1-1 - TRBV19 TGTGCCAGTAGGATTGGTCTGAACACTGAAGCTTTCTTT CASRIGLNTEAFF
13 - TRBJ1-4 - TRBV6-5 TGTGCCAGCAGTTACTCAGGCGATGAAAAACTGTTTTTT CASSYSGDEKLFF
14 TRBD1 TRBJ1-5 - TRBV19 TGTGCCAGTAGTACCCGACAGGGGGGACGGCCCCAGCATTTT CASSTRQGGRPQHF
14 - TRBJ1-2 - TRBV28 TGTGCCAGCAGTTTATGGCAGGGGAACTATGGCTACACCTTC CASSLWQGNYGYTF
13 - TRBJ1-3 - TRBV6-5 TGTGCCAGCAGTCGGACAAAGGGGAACACCATATATTTT CASSRTKGNTIYF
15 - TRBJ1-3 - TRBV21-1 TGTGCCAGCAGCAACCGACAGGGATACGGAAACACCATATATTTT CASSNRQGYGNTIYF
11 - TRBJ1-1 - TRBV7-6 TGTGCCAGCAGCGGTGGGACTGAAGCTTTCTTT CASSGGTEAFF
14 - TRBJ1-2 - TRBV9 TGTGCCAGCAGCGCGCGAGAGGGAAACTATGGCTACACCTTC CASSAREGNYGYTF
16 TRBD2 TRBJ2-5 - TRBV5-1 TGCGCCAGCACCCCCGGCGGGTCGGGGGGACGGGAGACCCAGTACTTC CASTPGGSGGRETQYF
13 - TRBJ2-5 - TRBV3-1/TRBV3-2 TGTGCCAGCAGCCAAGGGGCTCGGGAGACCCAGTACTTC CASSQGARETQYF
15 - TRBJ2-1 - TRBV5-1 TGCGCCAGCAGTGCGGACAGCCTTCCAGACAATGAGCAGTTCTTC CASSADSLPDNEQFF
15 - TRBJ2-2 - TRBV19 TGTGCCAGTAGTATCGCCCTAACGAACACCGGGGAGCTGTTTTTT CASSIALTNTGELFF
13 TRBD2 TRBJ2-5 - TRBV10-2 TGCGCCAGCACCTTAGCGGGGCAAGAGACCCAGTACTTC CASTLAGQETQYF
15 TRBD1 TRBJ2-7 - TRBV6-2/TRBV6-3 TGTGCCAGCAGTGGTAGGGGGCTGAGCTCCTACGAGCAGTACTTC CASSGRGLSSYEQYF
13 TRBD1 TRBJ1-2 - TRBV18 TGTGCCAGCTCACCAGGGACAGGCTATGGCTACACCTTC CASSPGTGYGYTF
14 - TRBJ2-6 - TRBV18 TGTGCCAGCTCACGGGACTCAGGGGCCAACGTCCTGACTTTC CASSRDSGANVLTF
15 TRBD1 TRBJ2-7 - TRBV5-1 TGCGCCAGCAGCCCGACAGGGAGCCTGACCTACGAGCAGTACTTC CASSPTGSLTYEQYF
13 - TRBJ1-5 - TRBV6-5 TGTGCCAGCAGAACCGACAGTAATCAGCCCCAGCATTTT CASRTDSNQPQHF
14 TRBD1 TRBJ1-2 - TRBV25-1 TGTGCCAGCAGTGAATATGCGACAGGGGGAGGCTACACCTTC CASSEYATGGGYTF
15 TRBD2 TRBJ2-2 few TRBV6-5 TGTGCCAGCAGCCGAGCGGGGCCCACCACCGGGGAGCTGTTTTTT CASSRAGPTTGELFF
12 - TRBJ2-1 - TRBV3-1/TRBV3-2 TGTGCCAGCAGCCAGCAGGGTCTCGAGCAGTTCTTC CASSQQGLEQFF
14 - TRBJ1-4 once TRBV5-4 TGTGCCAGCAGCTTGGGGCAGTCGGACGAAAAACTGTTTTTT CASSLGQSDEKLFF
13 - TRBJ2-7 once TRBV27 TGTGCCAGCAGTTTGGACATCTCCTACGAGCAGTACTTC CASSLDISYEQYF
14 TRBD2 TRBJ2-1 - TRBV2 TGTGCCAGCACGGCTCCTAGCGGGGCCCGTGAGCAGTTCTTC CASTAPSGAREQFF
12 - TRBJ1-6 - TRBV10-3 TGTGCCATCAGGGGACAAGAGGGGCCCCTCCACTTT CAIRGQEGPLHF
17 - TRBJ1-6 - TRBV28 TGTGCCAGCAGTTACCCCTCCGGTGGGCAAGGGAATTCACCCCTCCACTTT CASSYPSGGQGNSPLHF
13 - TRBJ1-1 - TRBV7-9 TGTGCCAGCAGCATCGGGGGGGACACTGAAGCTTTCTTT CASSIGGDTEAFF
10 - TRBJ2-1 - TRBV28 TGTGCCAGCAGTTTCAATGAGCAGTTCTTC CASSFNEQFF
12 - TRBJ2-1 - TRBV24-1 TGTGCCACCAGTGACCACGTTGGGGAGCAGTTCTTC CATSDHVGEQFF
14 TRBD1 TRBJ1-5 - TRBV3-1/TRBV3-2 TGTGCCAGCAGCGAACGGACAGGTAATCAGCCCCAGCATTTT CASSERTGNQPQHF
19 - TRBJ2-7 once TRBV3-1/TRBV3-2 TGTGCCAGCAGCCAAGATGGATCGCATCGGGAGTCGTGGTCCTACGAGCAGTACTTC CASSQDGSHRESWSYEQYF
13 - TRBJ1-1 - TRBV27 TGTGCCAGCAGTTTAATACAGGCGACTGAAGCTTTCTTT CASSLIQATEAFF
14 - TRBJ1-2 once TRBV18 TGTGCCAGCTCCCCCCGCGGGAGAAACTATGGCTACACCTTC CASSPRGRNYGYTF
13 TRBD1 TRBJ2-1 few TRBV19 TGTGCCAGTATGGGGGACAGCCTCAATGAGCAGTTCTTC CASMGDSLNEQFF
16 TRBD1 TRBJ1-6 - TRBV5-5 TGTGCCAGCAGCTTGGTGGCAGGGGGTTTGGGGTCACCCCTCCACTTT CASSLVAGGLGSPLHF
14 - TRBJ1-1 few TRBV19 TGTGCCAGTAGTATGTTGGCGGGGAGCACTGAAGCTTTCTTT CASSMLAGSTEAFF
15 - TRBJ1-1 - TRBV7-2 TGTGCCAGCAGCTTAGGAACGGACATGAACACTGAAGCTTTCTTT CASSLGTDMNTEAFF
15 - TRBJ2-5 - TRBV3-1/TRBV3-2 TGTGCCAGCAGCCCTAAAACGACAGAGCAAGAGACCCAGTACTTC CASSPKTTEQETQYF
15 - TRBJ1-2 - TRBV11-3 TGTGCCAGCAGCTTAGAGGCAGGGGTGAACTATGGCTACACCTTC CASSLEAGVNYGYTF
15 TRBD1 TRBJ2-3 once TRBV6-5 TGTGCCAGCAGTACGGGACAGGGGCGTCCAGATACGCAGTATTTT CASSTGQGRPDTQYF
15 - TRBJ1-4 - TRBV5-1 TGCGCCAGCAGCTTAACGACCCCGGCGAGGGAAAAACTGTTTTTT CASSLTTPAREKLFF
13 TRBD1 TRBJ2-7 - TRBV7-8 TGTGCCAGCAGCGAGGGACAGGCCTACGAGCAGTACTTC CASSEGQAYEQYF
13 - TRBJ1-1 - TRBV18 TGTGCCAGCTCACCAAATTCGAACACTGAAGCTTTCTTT CASSPNSNTEAFF
11 - TRBJ2-1 - TRBV27 TGTGCCAGCAGTCAGTACAATGAGCAGTTCTTC CASSQYNEQFF
12 - TRBJ1-5 - TRBV7-2 TGTGCCAGCAGCTTAAGTAATCAGCCCCAGCATTTT CASSLSNQPQHF
13 - TRBJ1-1 - TRBV7-2 TGTGCCAGCAGCTTAGTGGAGAACACTGAAGCTTTCTTT CASSLVENTEAFF
14 TRBD1 TRBJ2-5 - TRBV24-1 TGTGCCACCAGTGAGCCAGGGGGCGATGAGACCCAGTACTTC CATSEPGGDETQYF
16 - TRBJ2-2 - TRBV9 TGTGCCAGCAGCGTAGCGGTGGGGTTGAGCACCGGGGAGCTGTTTTTT CASSVAVGLSTGELFF
11 - TRBJ2-5 - TRBV6-2/TRBV6-3 TGTGCCAGCAGTTACCAAGAGACCCAGTACTTC CASSYQETQYF
13 - TRBJ1-1 - TRBV7-9 TGTGCCAGCAGACGGACCATAACCACTGAAGCTTTCTTT CASRRTITTEAFF
15 - TRBJ1-2 once TRBV6-1 TGTGCCAGCAGTGACCAAAGCAGGGCTAACTATGGCTACACCTTC CASSDQSRANYGYTF